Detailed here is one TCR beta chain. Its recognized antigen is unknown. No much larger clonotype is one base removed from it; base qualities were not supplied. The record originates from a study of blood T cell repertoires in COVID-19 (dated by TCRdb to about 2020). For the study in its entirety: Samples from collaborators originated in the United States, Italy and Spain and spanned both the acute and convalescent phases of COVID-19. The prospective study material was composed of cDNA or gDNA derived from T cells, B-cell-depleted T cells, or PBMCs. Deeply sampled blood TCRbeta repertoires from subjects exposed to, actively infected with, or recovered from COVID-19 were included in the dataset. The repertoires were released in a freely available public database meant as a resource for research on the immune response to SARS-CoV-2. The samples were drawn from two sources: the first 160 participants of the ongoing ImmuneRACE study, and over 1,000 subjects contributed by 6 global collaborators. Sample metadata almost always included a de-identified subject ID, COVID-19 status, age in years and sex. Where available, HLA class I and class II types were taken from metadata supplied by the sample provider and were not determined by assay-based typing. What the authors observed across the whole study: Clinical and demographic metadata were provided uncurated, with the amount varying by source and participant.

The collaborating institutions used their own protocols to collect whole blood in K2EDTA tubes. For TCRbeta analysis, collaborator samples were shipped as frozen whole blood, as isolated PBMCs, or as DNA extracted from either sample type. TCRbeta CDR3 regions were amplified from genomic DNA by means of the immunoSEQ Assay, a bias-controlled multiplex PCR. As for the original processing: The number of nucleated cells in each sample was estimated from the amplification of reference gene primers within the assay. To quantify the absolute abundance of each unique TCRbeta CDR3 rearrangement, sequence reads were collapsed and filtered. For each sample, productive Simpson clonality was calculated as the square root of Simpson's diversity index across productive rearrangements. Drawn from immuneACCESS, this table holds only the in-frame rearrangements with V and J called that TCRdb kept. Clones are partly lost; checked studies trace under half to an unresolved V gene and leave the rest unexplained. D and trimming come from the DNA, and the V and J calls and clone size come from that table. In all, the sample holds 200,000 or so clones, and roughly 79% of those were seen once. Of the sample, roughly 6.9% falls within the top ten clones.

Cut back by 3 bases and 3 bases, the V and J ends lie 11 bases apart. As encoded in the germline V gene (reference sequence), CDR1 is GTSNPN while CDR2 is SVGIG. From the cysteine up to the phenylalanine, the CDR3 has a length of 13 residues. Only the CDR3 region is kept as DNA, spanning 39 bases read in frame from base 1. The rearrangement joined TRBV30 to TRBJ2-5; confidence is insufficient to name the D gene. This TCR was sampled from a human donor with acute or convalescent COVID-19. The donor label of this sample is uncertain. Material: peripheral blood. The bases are TGTGCCTGGAGCTTCAGACGGGAAGAGACCCAGTACTTC. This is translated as CAWSFRREETQYF. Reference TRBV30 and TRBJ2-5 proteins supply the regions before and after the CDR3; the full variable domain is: SQTIHQWPATLVQPVGSPLSLECTVEGTSNPNLYWYRQAAGRGLQLLFYSVGIGQISSEVPQNLSASRPQDRQFILSSKKLLLSDSGFYLCAWSFRREETQYFGPGTRLLVL.